Shown below are 4 T cell receptor beta chains from a single sample sequenced in a study of T cells expressing NK-cell markers. TCRdb re-called the 5' RACE reads; every CDR3 protein appears as one record, without DNA. The sample data list about 180,000 distinct CDR3 sequences. What was sequenced was blood T cells: a sorted CD56 or NKG2C T cell subset, CD4+ or CD8+ T cells, or bulk PBMC T cells (not recorded which). The origin of the receptors is a man aged 18-75 years in good health.

V gene TRBV11-2 combines with J gene TRBJ2-7; checking the TCRdb D call of TRBD2 is not possible without DNA. This CDR3 spans 17 amino acids. Per the germline V gene, CDR1 is SGHAT and CDR2 is FQNNGV. This CDR3 reads CASSHLGYSGGAYEQYF.

The chain uses TRBV18 and TRBJ2-1. The CDR3 sequence is 15 residues long. Germline V lookup: CDR1 KGHSH, CDR2 LQKENI. The CDR3 is CASSPPVGPYNEQFF.

The rearrangement uses TRBV9 and TRBJ2-7. CDR1 is SGDLS, CDR2 YYNGEE, per germline. CDR3 length: 14 amino acids. This chain's CDR3 is CASSPGRGSYEQYF.

The gene calls are TRBV28 and TRBJ2-2; no DNA is available, so the TRBD2 call from TCRdb remains unchecked. Germline CDR1 reads MDHEN; CDR2 reads SYDVKM. The CDR3 runs to 17 residues. CDR3 residues: CASSLSLRLAPTGELFF.